The 9 T cell receptor beta chains given below trace back to one sample, sequenced in a study of T cells expressing NK-cell markers. For each CDR3 protein, TCRdb gives one entry from its re-call of the 5' RACE reads, without DNA. Its clone listing holds 300,000 to 500,000 distinct CDR3 sequences. The sequenced material came from blood T cells: a sorted CD56 or NKG2C T cell subset, CD4+ or CD8+ T cells, or bulk PBMC T cells (not recorded which). These receptors all stem from a woman in her forties or fifties in good health.

The gene calls are TRBV11-2 and TRBJ2-4; the TCRdb call, TRBD2, lacks DNA for checking. The CDR3 runs to 18 residues. CDR1 is SGHAT and CDR2 is FQNNGV in the germline V gene. The CDR3: CASSLGSWWESGKNIQYF.

The chain uses TRBV4-2 and TRBJ1-1; TCRdb reports TRBD1, a call that lacks DNA to check it against. Looked up from germline, CDR1 is LGHNA and CDR2 is YNFKEQ. This CDR3 comprises 15 residues. CDR3 protein: CASSQVRQLNTEAFF.

The CDR3 here is CASSLVDGQNEQFF. The chain uses TRBV5-1 and TRBJ2-1; lacking DNA, the TRBD1 call made by TCRdb goes unchecked. This CDR3 is built from 14 residues. The germline gives CDR1 SGHRS, CDR2 YFSETQ.

The chain couples TRBV12-5 to TRBJ2-7; without DNA, the TCRdb call of TRBD1 cannot be checked. Germline CDR1 reads LGHNT; CDR2 reads FRNRAP. The CDR3 runs 14 residues. CDR3 sequence: CASGESGTVYEQYF.

V gene TRBV20-1 combines with J gene TRBJ2-4; TCRdb's D call, TRBD2, is unchecked because there is no DNA. The CDR3 runs 13 residues. CDR1 is DFQATT and CDR2 is SNEGSKA in the germline V gene (reference sequence). The CDR3 spells CSARDLGTSFQYF.

The rearrangement links TRBV20-1 to TRBJ1-5. The germline V gene has CDR1 DFQATT and CDR2 SNEGSKA (reference sequence). The CDR3 sequence is 19 residues long. CDR3 region: CSARVSSGRIGALHQPQHF.

The rearrangement links TRBV12-3 or TRBV12-4 to TRBJ2-3; with no DNA, the TCRdb D assignment of TRBD1 cannot be verified. This CDR3 has 12 amino acids. This CDR3 reads CASQQGTDTQYF.

The chain couples TRBV4-1 to TRBJ2-3; TCRdb picks TRBD2, but there is no DNA to check that call. Germline CDR1 is MGHRA and CDR2 is YSYEKL. The CDR3 spans 18 residues. CDR3 loop: CASSPPMTSGRAENTQYF.

J is TRBJ2-1 and V is TRBV12-3 or TRBV12-4; TCRdb's D gene call, TRBD2, goes unchecked for lack of DNA. There are 16 residues in the CDR3. The CDR3: CASSPPLADLGVEQFF.